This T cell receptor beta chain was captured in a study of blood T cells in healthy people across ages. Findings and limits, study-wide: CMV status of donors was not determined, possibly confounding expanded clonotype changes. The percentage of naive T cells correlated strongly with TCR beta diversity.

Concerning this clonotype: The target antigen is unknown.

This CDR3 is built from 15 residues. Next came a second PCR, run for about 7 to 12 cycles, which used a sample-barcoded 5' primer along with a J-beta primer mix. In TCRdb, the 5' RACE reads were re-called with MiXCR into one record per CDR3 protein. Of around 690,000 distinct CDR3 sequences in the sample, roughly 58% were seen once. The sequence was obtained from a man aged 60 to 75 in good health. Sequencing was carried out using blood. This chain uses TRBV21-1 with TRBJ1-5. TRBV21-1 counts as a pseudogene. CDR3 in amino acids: CASSKADTVNQPQHF. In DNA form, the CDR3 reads TGTGCCAGCAGCAAAGCGGACACAGTCAATCAGCCCCAGCATTTT.